The sequence of this T cell receptor (beta chain) was determined in a study of OX40 agonist ivuxolimab in advanced cancers. Measured with immunoSEQ multiplex PCR; TCRdb has only the in-frame clones, and not every one. The sample consists of nearly 80,000 clones, roughly four fifths of them appearing once. V shed 4 bases and J shed 0 bases, with 20 bases lying between them. The CDR3 sequence is 18 residues long. The germline V gene has CDR1 SGHRS and CDR2 YFSETQ. This specimen was CD4+ or CD8+ T cells sorted from blood, taken in a trial of the OX40 agonist ivuxolimab. The receptor comes from an adult with an advanced solid tumor such as melanoma, head and neck, liver or kidney cancer. This chain links TRBV5-1 with TRBJ2-4; D not certain. DNA of the CDR3: TGCGCCAGCAGCAAGACTCTGATCGGAACACTAGCCAAAAACATTCAGTACTTC. It specifies CASSKTLIGTLAKNIQYF.